This entry lists 16 T cell receptor beta chains sequenced from one sample in a study of graft-versus-host responses after intestinal transplantation. TCRdb's copy holds only in-frame clones and misses some; the assay was immunoSEQ multiplex PCR. There are about 81,000 clones in the sample; 85% to 90% occur only once, and less than 0.4% lies in the top ten. These receptors lack a known antigen. Sequences were derived from unstimulated CD4+ T cells sorted from spleen or lymph node cells, sampled before intestinal transplant. The receptor source for this set is a human donor who received an intestinal transplant.

Note on this clone: The junction does not match germline at one end; this may be a read error. This chain connects TRBV2 to TRBJ2-1; D is unresolved. This CDR3 is built from 15 residues. The germline CDR1 and CDR2 sequences are SNHLY and FYNNEI. The CDR3 sequence: CASRRQAVPYNEQLF. In DNA form, the CDR3 reads TGTGCCAGCAGAAGGCAGGCTGTTCCGTACAATGAGCAGCTCTTC.

CDR3 amino acids: CASSIRVGQPQHF. In DNA form, the CDR3 reads TGTGCCAGCAGCATCAGGGTAGGCCAGCCCCAGCATTTT. The V and J genes are TRBV7-2 and TRBJ1-5; tentative D call: TRBD1 (5 bases). Trimming left V 5 bases short and J 7 bases short, with 12 bases between. The CDR3 sequence is 13 residues long. Germline assignment: CDR1 SGHTA and CDR2 FQGNSA.

This clone has a single count. This rearrangement joins TRBV11-3 to TRBJ2-5; 7 bases are a match to TRBD1. V lost 5 bases, J lost 4 bases, and 4 bases stayed unmatched. The CDR3 consists of 13 residues. Per the germline V gene, CDR1 is SGHNT and CDR2 is YENEEA. The CDR3 loop reads CASSPSGGETQYF. The CDR3, as DNA: TGTGCCAGCAGCCCGTCAGGGGGAGAGACCCAGTACTTC. The entire variable domain, with the rest obtained from reference TRBV11-3 and TRBJ2-5, is as follows: EAGVVQSPRYKIIEKKQPVAFWCNPISGHNTLYWYLQNLGQGPELLIRYENEEAVDDSQLPKDRFSAERLKGVDSTLKIQPAELGDSAVYLCASSPSGGETQYFGPGTRLLVL.

The chain carries TRBV23-1 and TRBJ2-1; 7 bases line up with TRBD1. TRBV23-1 is classed as an ORF, of uncertain function. This CDR3 has 14 amino acids. With 4 bases clipped from V and 6 bases from J, the junction kept 6 bases outside the gene matches. The CDR3 coding sequence is TGCGCCAGCAGTCGAAAGGGGGCTCCCAATGAGCAGTTCTTC. Translation gives CASSRKGAPNEQFF.

The V and J genes are TRBV2 and TRBJ1-2; TRBD1 might be the D (5 bases). CDR1 and CDR2 (germline): SNHLY, FYNNEI. The CDR3 length is 11 residues. Trimming stripped 4 bases from V and 5 bases from J, with 5 bases between. The CDR3 spells CASSAGYGYTF. In DNA form, the CDR3 reads TGTGCCAGCAGTGCAGGGTATGGCTACACCTTC.

The chain has TRBV5-3 and TRBJ2-2; 16 bases match TRBD2. TRBV5-3 is an ORF for which the function is uncertain. CDR3 size: 20 residues. V lost 4 bases and J lost 1; bases outside the gene matches: 10. The CDR3 sequence is CARSLLGLAGGPLNTGELFF. The CDR3 DNA reads TGTGCCAGAAGCCTCCTGGGACTAGCGGGAGGGCCCCTGAACACCGGGGAGCTGTTTTTT.

The chain recombines TRBV7-2 with TRBJ2-7; 9 positions agree with TRBD1. CDR1 and CDR2 (germline): SGHTA, FQGNSA. The CDR3 is 17 residues long. The trim removed 4 bases at V and 2 bases at J, leaving 12 bases unmatched. The CDR3 region has the DNA TGTGCCAGCAGCTCGGGGACAGGGAGACCGAGTGCCTACGAGCAGTACTTC. This gives the protein CASSSGTGRPSAYEQYF.

The gene calls are TRBV5-1 and TRBJ1-5; TRBD1 agrees at 7 bases. Germline CDR1 reads SGHRS; CDR2 reads YFSETQ. V lost 2 bases and J lost 0; bases outside the gene matches: 2. This CDR3 has 15 residues. The CDR3 here is CASSLQGYSNQPQHF. Written as DNA, the CDR3 is TGCGCCAGCAGCTTACAGGGGTATAGCAATCAGCCCCAGCATTTT.

This clone has a single count. The rearrangement uses TRBV5-4 and TRBJ2-5, with D possibly TRBD1 on 6 matching bases. With 4 bases removed from V and 1 base from J, the gap between germline ends came to 11 bases. The CDR3 runs 14 residues. Germline CDR1 is SGHNT and CDR2 is YYREEE (reference sequence). The CDR3 DNA sequence: TGTGCCAGCAGCCGTGGACAGCTCCAAGAGACCCAGTACTTC. It codes for CASSRGQLQETQYF.

This rearrangement joins TRBV28 to TRBJ2-5, with D maybe TRBD1 (6 bases). CDR1 and CDR2 (germline): MDHEN, SYDVKM. V was shortened by 5 bases and J by 10 bases, with 11 bases between the two germline ends. This CDR3 spans 11 amino acids. CDR3 DNA: TGTGCCAGCAGTGGGGACAACCGCCAGTACTTC. The encoded protein is CASSGDNRQYF.

V and J are TRBV2 and TRBJ2-1; a weak D match, TRBD1 (6 bases). Germline values: CDR1 SNHLY, CDR2 FYNNEI. CDR3 length: 13 residues. Trimming cost V 8 bases and J 3 bases, with 11 bases left between them. CDR3 nucleotides: TGTGCCAGCGGACAGTCCGACTACAATGAGCAGTTCTTC. It is translated as CASGQSDYNEQFF.

This sequence joins TRBV9 and TRBJ2-3; 12 bases line up with TRBD1. Germline V lookup: CDR1 SGDLS, CDR2 YYNGEE. The CDR3 is made up of 16 amino acids. J was trimmed by 6 bases and V by 2 bases; bases with no gene match: 7. CDR3 protein: CASSVGGTGGRDTQYF. CDR3 bases: TGTGCCAGCAGCGTGGGGGGGACAGGGGGCAGGGATACGCAGTATTTT.

V and J are TRBV5-4 and TRBJ1-2; the match to TRBD1 covers 9 bases. The CDR3 contains 14 residues. CDR1 SGHNT and CDR2 YYREEE come from the germline V gene (reference sequence). The V and J ends lost 1 base and 3 bases, in that order; junction bases with no gene match: 1. The CDR3 bases are TGTGCCAGCAGCTTGAGACAGGGGGACTATGGCTACACCTTC. Encoded protein: CASSLRQGDYGYTF.

The gene calls are TRBV11-2 and TRBJ2-2; D ambiguous. Between the trimmed V and J ends, which lost 4 bases and 5 bases, there was a span of 8 bases. Germline assignment: CDR1 SGHAT and CDR2 FQNNGV. This CDR3 is 13 amino acids long. CDR3 sequence reads: CASSSLRTGELFF. CDR3 bases: TGTGCCAGCAGCTCTCTACGGACCGGGGAGCTGTTTTTT.

The rearrangement links TRBV10-1 to TRBJ2-7, with D possibly matching TRBD2 (5 bases). The CDR3 sequence is 13 residues long. V lost 3 bases and J 8 bases, leaving 14 bases between the germline ends. CDR1 and CDR2 from the germline V gene are WNHNN and SYGVQD (reference sequence). The CDR3 DNA reads TGCGCCAGCAGTGACGGAAGCCGAGGGAAGCAGTACTTC. It yields the protein CASSDGSRGKQYF.

The V gene is TRBV2, the J gene TRBJ1-2; D uncertain. From germline, CDR1 is SNHLY and CDR2 FYNNEI. The CDR3 consists of 14 residues. The V and J ends lost 1 base and 9 bases respectively, with 15 bases between them. As DNA, the CDR3 is TGTGCCAGCAGTGAAGGGCGGGGTTATGGAAGCTACACCTTC. Its protein is CASSEGRGYGSYTF.